This T cell receptor (beta chain) came from a study of T cell responses to AZD1222 COVID-19 vaccine. Findings and limits, study-wide: Clonal diversity was possibly underestimated; the donors were predominantly white British and more often female. Seropositive at baseline were only a handful of AZD1222 recipients. Researchers report vaccine-associated CD4 TCRs spanning spike, with dominance at 160-218 and 743-854. After the peak T cell response, and only then, were repertoires sampled.

On this clone: Its antigen is still unknown.

Repertoires were generated with immunoSEQ multiplex PCR, while TCRdb's copy carries only in-frame clones and drops some. The data hold 95,000 to 100,000 clones, with 84% observed a single time. CDR1 and CDR2 from the germline V gene are LNHDA and SQIVND (reference sequence). The CDR3 spans 19 residues. Losses at the gene ends were 4 bases for V and 8 bases for J; bases not matched to a gene: 19. The chain uses TRBV19 and TRBJ2-4, with 11 bases lining up with TRBD2. Sequenced material: peripheral blood, taken 28 days after the second AZD1222 dose. The sequence was obtained from an adult who received the AZD1222 COVID-19 vaccine. CDR3 bases: TGTGCCAGTAGTAGCTATCCGACTAGCGGGATGGCTATCGGTGACATTCAGTACTTC. Residues: CASSSYPTSGMAIGDIQYF.